The 17 T cell receptor beta chains below come from one sample, sequenced in a study of CD8+CD57+ T cells in acquired aplastic anemia. CDR3 and TCR beta VDJ profiling relied on a genomic DNA template. MiXCR was run by TCRdb on the reads, yielding one entry per CDR3 protein. The sample lists 200,000 to 250,000 distinct CDR3 sequences; 61% were seen once. The specimen sequenced was sorted CD4+, CD8+, or CD8+CD57+ T cells (not recorded which) from PBMCs. Every receptor here comes from a human donor in good health.

The rearrangement joins TRBV20-1 to TRBJ1-5; D unresolved. The CDR3 has 14 residues. Germline CDR1 reads DFQATT; CDR2 reads SNEGSKA (reference sequence). V lost 3 bases, J lost 0 bases, and 9 bases lay in between. The CDR3 region is CSARAGASNQPQHF. The DNA of the CDR3 is TGCAGTGCTAGGGCAGGAGCTAGCAATCAGCCCCAGCATTTT.

The V call is TRBV2, the J call TRBJ1-2; 12 nucleotides line up with TRBD1. Germline V gene lookup returns CDR1 SNHLY and CDR2 FYNNEI. Trimming cost V 6 bases and J 7 bases; bases outside gene matches: 6. The CDR3 runs to 14 residues. The CDR3 loop reads CASRTGQGASGYTF. In DNA form, the CDR3 reads TGTGCCAGCAGGACGGGACAGGGGGCGAGTGGCTACACCTTC.

The chain joins TRBV24-1 to TRBJ2-3; TRBD1 aligns across 9 bases. With V trimmed by 3 bases and J by 4 bases, 7 bases remained unmatched. CDR3 size: 16 residues. CDR1 is KGHDR and CDR2 is SFDVKD in the germline V gene. CDR3 DNA: TGTGCCACCAGTGATCCCGGGACAGGGTCATCAGATACGCAGTATTTT. Protein: CATSDPGTGSSDTQYF.

The chain combines TRBV7-9 with TRBJ2-7, with TRBD2 matching over 8 bases. Trimming cost V 6 bases and J 2 bases; bases outside gene matches: 6. This CDR3 has 14 residues. The germline V gene has CDR1 SEHNR and CDR2 FQNEAQ (reference sequence). CDR3 in amino acids: CASSRTSQTYEQYF. CDR3 nucleotide sequence: TGTGCCAGCAGTCGGACTAGCCAGACCTACGAGCAGTACTTC.

This chain connects TRBV20-1 to TRBJ2-3, with unresolved D. Germline loops: CDR1 DFQATT, CDR2 SNEGSKA (reference sequence). The CDR3 length is 15 residues. V was clipped by 5 bases and J by 3 bases, with 18 bases between them. The DNA of the CDR3 is TGCAGTGCTCGCCGGGCCCAGGCTAGGACAGATACGCAGTATTTT. Amino acid sequence: CSARRAQARTDTQYF.

The J gene is TRBJ2-7, the V gene TRBV12-3 or TRBV12-4; D gene unclear. CDR3 size: 14 residues. Trimming stripped 6 bases from V and 6 bases from J, with 18 bases between. In DNA form, the CDR3 reads TGTGCCAGCAGCTTTATGGTTCTGCAATCCGAGCAGTACTTC. Amino acid sequence: CASSFMVLQSEQYF.

This rearrangement joins TRBV24-1 to TRBJ2-7, with a tentative D call TRBD2 (5 bases). This CDR3 has 16 amino acids. V shed 2 bases and J shed 3 bases, with 16 bases lying between them. The germline gives CDR1 KGHDR, CDR2 SFDVKD. CDR3 nucleotide sequence: TGTGCCACCAGTGATTCCCCGGGGAGTTCCTACTACGAGCAGTACTTC. Translated: CATSDSPGSSYYEQYF.

The gene calls are TRBV12-5 and TRBJ2-7; the D is unclear. Germline V gene lookup returns CDR1 LGHNT and CDR2 FRNRAP. V was shortened by 4 bases and J by 6 bases, with 10 bases between the two germline ends. The CDR3 has 12 residues. The CDR3 reads CASGWYMGEQYF. The DNA of the CDR3 is TGTGCTAGTGGTTGGTACATGGGCGAGCAGTACTTC.

This clonotype has just one count. The rearrangement uses TRBV10-3 and TRBJ2-1, with 10 nucleotides matching TRBD2. The CDR3 is 15 residues long. The junction had 6 bases not matched to a gene; V was cut back by 5 bases and J by 5 bases. From germline, CDR1 is ENHRY and CDR2 SYGVKD. CDR3 in amino acids: CAISSTLAGDNEQFF. The CDR3, as DNA: TGTGCCATCAGTTCGACCCTAGCGGGGGACAATGAGCAGTTCTTC.

This clonotype was seen many times. This chain joins TRBV29-1 and TRBJ2-5; D may be TRBD2 (7 bases). This CDR3 has 12 residues. Germline-derived CDR1 and CDR2 are SQVTM and ANQGSEA. V lost 2 bases to trimming and J lost 10 bases, with 14 bases between them. The CDR3 here is CSVETGGSGQYF. The CDR3 coding sequence is TGCAGCGTTGAAACGGGGGGCAGTGGCCAGTACTTC.

J is TRBJ2-3 and V is TRBV15; TRBD2 agrees at 9 bases. This CDR3 has 16 amino acids. The J segment lost 0 bases and the V segment lost 9 bases, leaving 10 bases of the junction unmatched. Germline lookup yields CDR1 LNHNV and CDR2 YYDKDF (reference sequence). As DNA, the CDR3 is TGTGCCACACGGCCCGGACTAGCGCGGAGCACAGATACGCAGTATTTT. Amino acids: CATRPGLARSTDTQYF. Supplemented by reference TRBV15 and TRBJ2-3, the full variable domain reads DAMVIQNPRYQVTQFGKPVTLSCSQTLNHNVMYWYQQKSSQAPKLLFHYYDKDFNNEADTPDNFQSRRPNTSFCFLDIRSPGLGDTAMYLCATRPGLARSTDTQYFGPGTRLTVL.

V is TRBV24-1 and J is TRBJ1-1; TRBD1 matches 7 bases. The V and J ends lost 5 bases and 7 bases, in that order; junction bases with no gene match: 12. The CDR3 has 15 residues. In germline, CDR1 is KGHDR, CDR2 SFDVKD. CDR3 coding DNA: TGTGCCACCAGTGGTCTCCCGGGACAGCTGGATGAAGCTTTCTTT. This gives the protein CATSGLPGQLDEAFF.

This sequence joins TRBV12-3 or TRBV12-4 and TRBJ1-5; D uncertain. Trimming removed 0 bases from V and 5 bases from J, with 5 bases in between. The CDR3 loop spans 13 amino acids. CDR3 bases: TGTGCCAGCAGTTTAGCGAGAGATCAGCCCCAGCATTTT. This translates into CASSLARDQPQHF.

This clonotype came up a few times. This chain links TRBV12-3 or TRBV12-4 with TRBJ1-1, with a weak D call TRBD1 (6 bases). Trimming took 5 bases from V and 2 from J, leaving 9 bases between them. The CDR3 runs 13 residues. CDR3 sequence: CASSPGTNTEAFF. The CDR3 DNA reads TGTGCCAGCAGTCCTGGGACAAACACTGAAGCTTTCTTT.

The rearrangement links TRBV7-2 to TRBJ1-2; D is perhaps TRBD1 (6 bases). V was cut by 5 bases and J by 8 bases, with 12 bases left in between. The CDR3 totals 12 residues. CDR1 is SGHTA and CDR2 is FQGNSA in the germline V gene. In nucleotides, the CDR3 is TGTGCCAGCAGCAAGGACAGTTTCGGCTACACCTTC. This codes for CASSKDSFGYTF. Drawing the rest from reference TRBV7-2 and TRBJ1-2, the complete variable domain is GAGVSQSPSNKVTEKGKDVELRCDPISGHTALYWYRQSLGQGLEFLIYFQGNSAPDKSGLPSDRFSAERTGGSVSTLTIQRTQQEDSAVYLCASSKDSFGYTFGSGTRLTVV.

The chain links TRBV11-2 to TRBJ2-1; D is possibly TRBD1 (5 bases). CDR1 and CDR2 (germline): SGHAT, FQNNGV. With 5 bases removed from V and 8 bases from J, the gap between germline ends came to 13 bases. The CDR3 loop spans 13 amino acids. CDR3 nucleotide sequence: TGTGCCAGCAGCGGCAGGGTGTTAGATGAGCAGTTCTTC. It codes for CASSGRVLDEQFF.

The rearrangement links TRBV7-2 to TRBJ2-7; D is possibly TRBD2 (6 bases). This CDR3 has 17 amino acids. V was trimmed by 5 bases and J by 3 bases, leaving 23 bases between them. The germline V gene encodes CDR1 SGHTA and CDR2 FQGNSA. CDR3 in amino acids: CASSPAGRPGKNYEQYF. The CDR3 coding sequence is TGTGCCAGCAGCCCGGCAGGGAGGCCAGGGAAGAACTACGAGCAGTACTTC.